This T cell receptor (beta chain) comes out of a study of shared clonotypes between healthy human individuals. Assay execution took place at the deep level. Generated by immunoSEQ multiplex PCR, the TCRdb table keeps only in-frame clones and is missing some. Of about 710,000 clones listed, around four fifths were seen once; the top ten hold around 1.8%. CD45RA+ naive and CD45RA-negative memory subsets were separated from CD4+ cells. With regard to this clone: Its target is unknown.

Study-wide results and caveats: Donor clonotype sharing was expected to depend on sequencing depth.

Germline CDR1 KGHSH, CDR2 LQKENI. This CDR3 spans 13 amino acids. Deletions cut 5 bases from V and 1 base from J, with 8 bases between. Sample: memory CD4+ T cells sorted from blood. Stated subset: CD45RA-negative fraction. The receptor was isolated from a woman under 40 in good health. The genes are TRBV18 and TRBJ2-5; D is ambiguous. CDR3 in amino acids: CASSVTAQETQYF. The CDR3 DNA follows: TGTGCCAGCTCAGTTACAGCCCAAGAGACCCAGTACTTC. Variable domain in full (rest from reference TRBV18 and TRBJ2-5): NAGVMQNPRHLVRRRGQEARLRCSPMKGHSHVYWYRQLPEEGLKFMVYLQKENIIDESGMPKERFSAEFPKEGPSILRIQQVVRGDSAAYFCASSVTAQETQYFGPGTRLLVL.